Below, 21 T cell receptor beta chains from the same sample are listed, as sequenced in a study of metastatic and nonmetastatic thyroid tumors. TCRdb called clones again from the PCR reads with MiXCR. In the table there are over 10,000 clones, about 25% of which are singletons. No treatment had been given to any patient before thyroid surgery. The sequencing input was blood. These receptors all come from a male donor with papillary thyroid cancer or a benign thyroid nodule (not recorded which). Some clones in this sample may be carry-over from other donors' samples.

Remarks on this clone: Just one base apart from a much larger clone, this may be a read error. This sequence joins TRBV7-2 and TRBJ1-2; D gene ambiguous. This CDR3 is built from 13 residues. With 1 base removed from V and 6 bases from J, the gap between germline ends came to 9 bases. Germline V gives CDR1 SGHTA, CDR2 FQGNSA. CDR3: CASSLGSGNGYTF. The CDR3 DNA follows: TGTGCCAGCAGCTTAGGGTCAGGCAATGGCTACACCTTC.

This clone was seen repeatedly, ten times or more. The chain has TRBV5-1 and TRBJ2-3; 8 nucleotides match TRBD2. This CDR3 spans 16 amino acids. J gave up 5 bases and V 5 bases, and 13 bases lay outside the gene matches. The germline gives CDR1 SGHRS, CDR2 YFSETQ. As DNA, the CDR3 is TGCGCCAGCAGAGGCCAGCGGGGGAACCGAGGAGATACGCAGTATTTT. This gives the protein CASRGQRGNRGDTQYF.

This clone was picked up a small number of times. The V gene is TRBV6-1, the J gene TRBJ2-5, with D tentatively TRBD1 (6 bases). CDR1 is MNHNS and CDR2 is SASEGT in the germline V gene. The CDR3 contains 14 residues. V was clipped by 8 bases and J by 2 bases, with 15 bases between them. Here the CDR3 DNA reads TGTGCCAGCGGGGACCGGGACACACAAGAGACCCAGTACTTC. This gives the protein CASGDRDTQETQYF.

This chain uses TRBV27 with TRBJ1-6, with 9 bases aligning to TRBD1. This CDR3 contains 15 residues. After removal of 6 bases from V and 3 bases from J, the junction contained 3 bases not matched to a gene. Germline V gene data show CDR1 as MNHEY and CDR2 as SMNVEV (reference sequence). The CDR3 loop is CASRSDRGYNSPLHF. The CDR3, as DNA: TGTGCCAGCAGGTCGGACAGGGGCTATAATTCACCCCTCCACTTT.

The genes are TRBV9 and TRBJ1-2; the D gene is possibly TRBD1 (6 bases). V was trimmed by 4 bases and J by 8 bases, leaving 21 bases between them. CDR1 and CDR2 (germline): SGDLS, YYNGEE. CDR3 length: 15 amino acids. CDR3 in amino acids: CASSPQLAGGAGYTF. DNA for the CDR3: TGTGCCAGCAGCCCTCAGCTAGCCGGGGGCGCAGGCTACACCTTC.

In its sample, this clone ranks as medium-sized (0.01 to 0.1%). The chain combines TRBV6-4 with TRBJ2-2; unclear D gene. Germline values: CDR1 MRHNA, CDR2 SNTAGT. V was cut by 0 bases and J by 2 bases, with 7 bases left in between. CDR3 size: 15 residues. This CDR3 is CASSDSSANTGELFF. The CDR3 DNA sequence: TGTGCCAGCAGTGACTCTAGTGCCAACACCGGGGAGCTGTTTTTT.

For the CDR3, the DNA is TGTGCCTGGGGTCTAGGTAGCGGGATGGGAGATACGCAGTATTTT. Protein: CAWGLGSGMGDTQYF. V and J are TRBV30 and TRBJ2-3, with TRBD2 matching 8 bases. Trimming at V came to 5 bases and at J to 5 bases, leaving 12 bases not matched to a gene. Germline CDR1 reads GTSNPN; CDR2 reads SVGIG (reference sequence). The CDR3 is 15 amino acids.

The chain uses TRBV28 and TRBJ2-7; D is uncertain. The CDR3 covers 13 residues. Trimming cost V 6 bases and J 2 bases, with 11 bases left between them. The V gene's germline CDR1 is MDHEN and CDR2 SYDVKM. CDR3 loop: CASSPTVAYEQYF. DNA for the CDR3: TGTGCCAGCAGCCCAACTGTGGCCTACGAGCAGTACTTC. Full variable domain (rest looked up from reference TRBV28 and TRBJ2-7): DVKVTQSSRYLVKRTGEKVFLECVQDMDHENMFWYRQDPGLGLRLIYFSYDVKMKEKGDIPEGYSVSREKKERFSLILESASTNQTSMYLCASSPTVAYEQYFGPGTRLTVT.

V gene TRBV30 combines with J gene TRBJ2-2, with 10 bases identical to TRBD2. There are 14 residues in the CDR3. V lost 4 bases and J lost 9; bases outside the gene matches: 8. Germline-derived CDR1 and CDR2 are GTSNPN and SVGIG (reference sequence). The CDR3 here is CAWMVAGGGRELFF. Written as DNA, the CDR3 is TGTGCCTGGATGGTAGCGGGAGGTGGTAGGGAGCTGTTTTTT.

This clone was seen many times. The rearrangement uses TRBV5-1 and TRBJ2-3, with D perhaps TRBD2 (6 bases). Trimming stripped 2 bases from V and 0 bases from J, with 13 bases between. The CDR3 covers 16 residues. Germline CDR1 SGHRS, CDR2 YFSETQ. The CDR3 here is CASSFPGTSSTDTQYF. CDR3 bases: TGCGCCAGCAGCTTCCCCGGGACTTCTAGCACAGATACGCAGTATTTT.

The J gene is TRBJ1-1, the V gene TRBV7-2, with 8 bases lining up with TRBD1. Germline V gene sequence: CDR1 SGHTA, CDR2 FQGNSA. The V gene end was trimmed by 3 bases and the J gene end by 1 base; junction bases not matched to a gene: 4. The CDR3 sequence is 15 residues long. CDR3 amino acids: CASSLQGAGNTEAFF. In DNA, the CDR3 is TGTGCCAGCAGCTTGCAGGGGGCAGGGAACACTGAAGCTTTCTTT. The full variable domain, completed using reference TRBV7-2 and TRBJ1-1, is GAGVSQSPSNKVTEKGKDVELRCDPISGHTALYWYRQSLGQGLEFLIYFQGNSAPDKSGLPSDRFSAERTGGSVSTLTIQRTQQEDSAVYLCASSLQGAGNTEAFFGQGTRLTVV.

This clone was detected a few times. J is TRBJ1-5 and V is TRBV27, with D possibly being TRBD1 (6 bases). The ends were cut back, 3 bases at V and 5 bases at J, with 11 bases in the middle. There are 14 residues in the CDR3. Germline loops: CDR1 MNHEY, CDR2 SMNVEV (reference sequence). The CDR3 is CASSFRQGYQPQHF. In DNA, the CDR3 is TGTGCCAGCAGTTTCCGGCAGGGGTATCAGCCCCAGCATTTT.

This rearrangement joins TRBV5-4 to TRBJ2-2, with a tentative D call TRBD2 (5 bases). Trimming removed 0 bases from V and 3 bases from J, with 15 bases in between. From germline, CDR1 is SGHNT and CDR2 YYREEE (reference sequence). The CDR3 sequence is 17 residues long. The CDR3 DNA sequence: TGTGCCAGCAGCTTGGCCCCCTGGCTGAGGGACACCGGGGAGCTGTTTTTT. It codes for CASSLAPWLRDTGELFF.

This clone has more than one count but fewer than ten. The chain recombines TRBV15 with TRBJ2-7; D assignment may be TRBD1 or TRBD2 (5 bases each). The V gene lost 0 bases and the J gene lost 2 bases, with 14 bases spanning the gap. Germline CDR1 and CDR2: LNHNV and YYDKDF (reference sequence). The CDR3 extends over 16 amino acids. In DNA, the CDR3 is TGTGCCACCAGCAGAGATCGAGGGACGACCCCCTACGAGCAGTACTTC. Amino acid sequence: CATSRDRGTTPYEQYF.

The genes are TRBV20-1 and TRBJ1-1, with D possibly matching TRBD1 (5 bases). The CDR3 contains 14 residues. Germline lookup yields CDR1 DFQATT and CDR2 SNEGSKA (reference sequence). The ends were cut back, 0 bases at V and 5 bases at J, with 13 bases in the middle. The CDR3 loop is CSARDNGGVTEAFF. The CDR3 bases are TGCAGTGCTAGAGATAACGGGGGGGTAACTGAAGCTTTCTTT.

This clone came up many times. The V gene is TRBV5-1, the J gene TRBJ2-3; D is possibly TRBD2 (5 bases). The CDR3 runs to 15 residues. CDR1 is SGHRS, CDR2 YFSETQ, per germline. Trimming took 7 bases from V and 2 from J, leaving 17 bases between them. Here the CDR3 DNA reads TGCGCCAGCGGACCCACGGCGGGCTACACAGATACGCAGTATTTT. Translated: CASGPTAGYTDTQYF.

The V call is TRBV29-1, the J call TRBJ2-3; 8 nucleotides match TRBD2. The trim removed 8 bases at V and 2 bases at J, leaving 12 bases unmatched. There are 15 residues in the CDR3. CDR1 is SQVTM, CDR2 ANQGSEA, per germline. CDR3 in amino acids: CSSARGAGVTDTQYF. DNA for the CDR3: TGCAGCTCGGCCCGGGGAGCGGGAGTCACAGATACGCAGTATTTT.

Many counts were recorded for this clone. The rearrangement links TRBV7-1 to TRBJ2-3, with TRBD2 matching 12 bases. TRBV7-1 is filed as an ORF, its function uncertain. The CDR3 totals 19 residues. The junction had 8 bases not matched to a gene; V was cut back by 1 base and J by 0 bases. CDR3 protein: CASSSGRLAGDSSTDTQYF. The CDR3 region has the DNA TGTGCCAGCAGCTCAGGGCGACTAGCGGGAGACTCTAGCACAGATACGCAGTATTTT.

This clone was counted between two and nine times. The chain employs TRBV27 and TRBJ2-5; the D gene is possibly TRBD2 (5 bases). Looked up from germline, CDR1 is MNHEY and CDR2 is SMNVEV (reference sequence). V was clipped by 4 bases and J by 4 bases, with 13 bases between them. This CDR3 comprises 14 residues. CDR3 DNA: TGTGCCAGCAGTTCCCTTGAGGGTGCAGAGACCCAGTACTTC. Encoded protein: CASSSLEGAETQYF.

This clone was seen only a few times. The V gene is TRBV30, the J gene TRBJ2-7; D is ambiguous. Trimming pared 6 bases from V and 0 bases from J, leaving 6 bases between. Germline V gene lookup returns CDR1 GTSNPN and CDR2 SVGIG (reference sequence). The CDR3 totals 11 residues. The DNA for the CDR3 is TGTGCCTGCCAGAGCTCCTACGAGCAGTACTTC. It codes for CACQSSYEQYF.

This clone was picked up a small number of times. The V and J genes are TRBV20-1 and TRBJ2-7, with 7 bases aligning to TRBD1. V was clipped by 2 bases and J by 6 bases; unmatched bases: 13. Germline V gene data show CDR1 as DFQATT and CDR2 as SNEGSKA (reference sequence). The CDR3 contains 15 residues. The CDR3 DNA reads TGCAGTGCTAGATTACCAACAGGGGACGCGGGCGAGCAGTACTTC. Amino acid sequence: CSARLPTGDAGEQYF.